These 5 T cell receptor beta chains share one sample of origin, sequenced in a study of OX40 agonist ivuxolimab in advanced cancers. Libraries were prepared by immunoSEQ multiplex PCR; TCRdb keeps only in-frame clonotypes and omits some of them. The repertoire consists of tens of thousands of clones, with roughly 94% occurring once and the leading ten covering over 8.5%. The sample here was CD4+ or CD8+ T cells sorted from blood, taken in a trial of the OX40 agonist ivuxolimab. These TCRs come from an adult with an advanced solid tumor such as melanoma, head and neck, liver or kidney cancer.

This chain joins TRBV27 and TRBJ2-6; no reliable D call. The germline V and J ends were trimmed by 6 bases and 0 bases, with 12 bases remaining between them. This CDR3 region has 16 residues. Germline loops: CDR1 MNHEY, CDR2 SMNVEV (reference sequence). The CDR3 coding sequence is TGTGCCAGCAGCCCGTCCAGAGGCTCTGGGGCCAACGTCCTGACTTTC. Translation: CASSPSRGSGANVLTF.

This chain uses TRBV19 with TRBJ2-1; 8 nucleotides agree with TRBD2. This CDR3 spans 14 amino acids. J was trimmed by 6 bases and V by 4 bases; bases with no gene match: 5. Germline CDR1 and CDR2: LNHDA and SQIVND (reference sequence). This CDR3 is CASSRSGGFNEQFF. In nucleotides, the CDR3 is TGTGCCAGTAGTAGGTCGGGGGGGTTCAATGAGCAGTTCTTC.

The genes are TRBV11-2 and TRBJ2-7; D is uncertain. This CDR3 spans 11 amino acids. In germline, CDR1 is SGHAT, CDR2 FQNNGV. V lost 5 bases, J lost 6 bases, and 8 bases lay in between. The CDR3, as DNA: TGTGCCAGCAGCCCGCGACTCGAGCAGTACTTC. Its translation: CASSPRLEQYF.

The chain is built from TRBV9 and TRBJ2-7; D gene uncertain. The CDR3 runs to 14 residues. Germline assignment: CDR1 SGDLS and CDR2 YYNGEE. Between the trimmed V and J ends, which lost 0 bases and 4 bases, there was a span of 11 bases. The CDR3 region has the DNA TGTGCCAGCAGCGTAGGAGACGGCGGTTACGAGCAGTACTTC. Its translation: CASSVGDGGYEQYF.

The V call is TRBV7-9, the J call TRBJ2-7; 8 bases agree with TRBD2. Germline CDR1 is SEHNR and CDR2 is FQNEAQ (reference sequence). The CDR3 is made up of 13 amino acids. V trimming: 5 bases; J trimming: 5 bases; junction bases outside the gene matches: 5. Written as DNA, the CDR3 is TGTGCCAGCAGCCCCCCGGGGGGGGACGAGCAGTACTTC. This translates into CASSPPGGDEQYF.